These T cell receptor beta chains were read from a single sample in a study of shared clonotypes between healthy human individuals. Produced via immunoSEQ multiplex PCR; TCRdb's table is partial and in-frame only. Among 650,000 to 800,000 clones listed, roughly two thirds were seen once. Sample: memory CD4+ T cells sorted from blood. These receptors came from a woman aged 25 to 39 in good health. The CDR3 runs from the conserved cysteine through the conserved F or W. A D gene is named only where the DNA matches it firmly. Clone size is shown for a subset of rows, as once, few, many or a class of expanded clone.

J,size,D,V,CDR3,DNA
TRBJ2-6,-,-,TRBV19,CASRSRNAGANVLTF,TGTGCCAGTAGATCACGGAACGCTGGGGCCAACGTCCTGACTTTC
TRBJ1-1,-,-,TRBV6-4,CASSRTVNTEAFF,TGTGCCAGCAGCAGGACGGTGAACACTGAAGCTTTCTTT
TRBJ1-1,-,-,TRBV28,CASSPLLGAEAFF,TGTGCCAGCAGTCCCCTATTAGGCGCTGAAGCTTTCTTT
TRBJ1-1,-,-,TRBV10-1,CASSDRARPGTEAFF,TGCGCCAGCAGTGACAGGGCCAGACCGGGGACTGAAGCTTTCTTT
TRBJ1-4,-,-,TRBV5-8,CASSGGLNEKLFF,TGTGCCAGCAGCGGCGGACTTAATGAAAAACTGTTTTTT
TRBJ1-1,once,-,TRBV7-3,CASSLMGGPMNTEAFF,TGTGCCAGCAGCCTAATGGGCGGCCCCATGAACACTGAAGCTTTCTTT
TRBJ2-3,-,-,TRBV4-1,CASSQGGVLMGSTDTQYF,TGCGCCAGCAGCCAAGGGGGGGTTCTAATGGGGTCCACAGATACGCAGTATTTT
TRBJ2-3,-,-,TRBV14,CASSPQGLGTQYF,TGTGCCAGCAGCCCCCAAGGATTGGGTACGCAGTATTTT
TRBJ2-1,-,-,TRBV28,CASSFSRQGMYNEQFF,TGTGCCAGCAGTTTCTCCAGGCAGGGAATGTACAATGAGCAGTTCTTC
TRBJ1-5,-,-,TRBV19,CASSRLEDQPQHF,TGTGCCAGTAGCAGACTCGAAGATCAGCCCCAGCATTTT
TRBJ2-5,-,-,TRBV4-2,CASSQAVGETQYF,TGTGCCAGCAGCCAAGCGGTTGGAGAGACCCAGTACTTC
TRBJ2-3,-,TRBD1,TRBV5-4,CASTGQRGTDTQYF,TGTGCCAGCACGGGACAGAGGGGCACAGATACGCAGTATTTT
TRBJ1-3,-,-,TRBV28,CASRVSSNERRNTIYF,TGTGCCAGCAGGGTGAGCTCTAATGAGCGGAGAAACACCATATATTTT
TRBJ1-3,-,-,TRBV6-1,CASSRGSSGNTIYF,TGTGCCAGCAGTAGGGGTTCCTCTGGAAACACCATATATTTT
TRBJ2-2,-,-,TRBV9,CASSVAWGTGELFF,TGTGCCAGCAGCGTAGCTTGGGGGACCGGGGAGCTGTTTTTT
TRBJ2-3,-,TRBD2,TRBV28,CASSPAWLAGADTQYF,TGTGCCAGCAGTCCGGCGTGGCTAGCGGGAGCAGATACGCAGTATTTT